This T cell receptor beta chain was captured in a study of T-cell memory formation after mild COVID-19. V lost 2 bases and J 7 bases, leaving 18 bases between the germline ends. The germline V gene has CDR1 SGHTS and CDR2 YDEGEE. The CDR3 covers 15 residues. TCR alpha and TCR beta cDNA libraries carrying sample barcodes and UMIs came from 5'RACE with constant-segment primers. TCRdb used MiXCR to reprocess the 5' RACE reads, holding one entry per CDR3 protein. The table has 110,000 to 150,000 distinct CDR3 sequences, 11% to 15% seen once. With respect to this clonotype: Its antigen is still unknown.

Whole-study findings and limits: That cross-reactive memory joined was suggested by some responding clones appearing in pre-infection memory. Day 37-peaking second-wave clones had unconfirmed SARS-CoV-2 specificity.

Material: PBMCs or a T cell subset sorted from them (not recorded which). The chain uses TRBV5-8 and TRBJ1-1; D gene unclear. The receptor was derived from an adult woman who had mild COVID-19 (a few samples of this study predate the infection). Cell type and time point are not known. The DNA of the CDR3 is TGTGCCAGCAGCTTCGGTATTGATGGGGATTTTGAAGCTTTCTTT. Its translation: CASSFGIDGDFEAFF.